Following are 23 T cell receptor beta chains from one sample sequenced in a study of T cell repertoires in cytomegalovirus infection (dated by TCRdb to 2018 to 2020). The listed sequencing device is Illumina HiSeq 1500. TCRdb trimmed the raw reads at Q25, called clones with MiXCR and kept productive beta chains. Every entry covers one CDR3 protein and lists the most common genes and DNA from its rows. Recorded for this sample are 150,000 to 200,000 distinct CDR3 sequences; roughly a sixth of them occurred a single time. About 25% of the sample is taken by the ten largest. Sequencing used CD8+ T cells from PBMCs. All receptors come from a human donor in good health (CMV status not recorded). Some clones in this sample may be carry-over from other donors' samples.

This clonotype has more than one count but fewer than ten. The gene calls are TRBV7-2 and TRBJ2-4; D unclear. This CDR3 spans 16 amino acids. The germline CDR1 and CDR2 sequences are SGHTA and FQGNSA. V lost 3 bases to trimming and J lost 7 bases, with 19 bases between them. Written as DNA, the CDR3 is TGTGCCAGCAGCTTGAATGATGTGGTGACGCCGAACATTCAGTACTTC. Its translation: CASSLNDVVTPNIQYF.

The chain uses TRBV7-6 and TRBJ2-1; 12 nucleotides align to TRBD2. Per germline, CDR1 SGHVS and CDR2 FNYEAQ. The CDR3 is made up of 16 amino acids. Unmatched junction bases numbered 2, after V lost 3 bases and J lost 2 bases. In DNA form, the CDR3 reads TGTGCCAGCAGCTTGACTAGCGGGGGCGCCTACAATGAGCAGTTCTTC. This encodes CASSLTSGGAYNEQFF. Full variable domain (remainder filled in from reference TRBV7-6 and TRBJ2-1): GAGVSQSPRYKVTKRGQDVALRCDPISGHVSLYWYRQALGQGPEFLTYFNYEAQQDKSGLPNDRFSAERPEGSISTLTIQRTEQRDSAMYRCASSLTSGGAYNEQFFGPGTRLTVL.

The chain uses TRBV6-2 or TRBV6-3 and TRBJ2-7; maybe TRBD1 (5 bases). Trimming removed 7 bases at V and 2 bases at J, with 12 bases between. There are 13 residues in the CDR3. Germline V gene sequence: CDR1 MNHEY, CDR2 SVGEGT. The CDR3 DNA reads TGTGCCAGCAAGGGCCAGGGTCCCTACGAGCAGTACTTC. This encodes CASKGQGPYEQYF.

The V call is TRBV20-1, the J call TRBJ2-2; possibly TRBD2 for D (6 bases). Germline assignment: CDR1 DFQATT and CDR2 SNEGSKA (reference sequence). Deletions cut 0 bases from V and 3 bases from J, with 8 bases between. The CDR3 is made up of 14 amino acids. The chain's CDR3 is CSARDWGDTGELFF. The CDR3, as DNA: TGCAGTGCTAGAGATTGGGGGGACACCGGGGAGCTGTTTTTT.

The chain has TRBV7-8 and TRBJ2-3, with TRBD2 identical over 11 bases. Germline lookup yields CDR1 SGHVS and CDR2 FQNEAQ. This CDR3 has 16 residues. Trimming at V came to 5 bases and at J to 2 bases, leaving 6 bases not matched to a gene. In DNA form, the CDR3 reads TGTGCCAGCAGCGCCCGACTAGCGGGGAACACAGATACGCAGTATTTT. Its protein product is CASSARLAGNTDTQYF.

The chain joins TRBV3-1 to TRBJ2-2, with D maybe TRBD1 (5 bases). The CDR3 has 18 residues. Looked up from germline, CDR1 is LGHDT and CDR2 is YNNKEL (reference sequence). The V end was cut by 0 bases, the J end by 3 bases, with 17 bases between. The CDR3 DNA is TGTGCCAGCAGCCAAGATCAGCCAGGGTGGATACACACCGGGGAGCTGTTTTTT. Protein sequence: CASSQDQPGWIHTGELFF.

This clonotype was counted only a few times. The gene calls are TRBV6-4 and TRBJ2-2, with D perhaps TRBD2 (6 bases). This CDR3 spans 15 amino acids. In germline, CDR1 is MRHNA, CDR2 SNTAGT. Trimming left V 6 bases short and J 3 bases short, with 14 bases between. The CDR3 DNA is TGTGCCAGCAGAGTGGAGGGGATGGACACCGGGGAGCTGTTTTTT. As protein: CASRVEGMDTGELFF.

V gene TRBV5-5 combines with J gene TRBJ1-5, with D perhaps matching TRBD1 (6 bases). The V gene's germline CDR1 is SGHKS and CDR2 YYEKEE (reference sequence). The CDR3 is 17 amino acids. The ends were cut back, 4 bases at V and 4 bases at J, with 21 bases in the middle. CDR3 in amino acids: CASSPVFRDIGNQPQHF. The CDR3 nucleotides read TGTGCCAGCAGCCCTGTCTTCCGGGACATCGGGAATCAGCCCCAGCATTTT.

The chain has TRBV28 and TRBJ2-1; 7 nucleotides match TRBD2. Germline values: CDR1 MDHEN, CDR2 SYDVKM. V shed 6 bases, J shed 1 base, and the junction held 9 bases outside the gene matches. The CDR3 has 16 residues. Here the CDR3 DNA reads TGTGCCAGCAGAGCGGGGACTACGATATCCTACAATGAGCAGTTCTTC. Amino acid sequence: CASRAGTTISYNEQFF.

This clonotype was counted between two and nine times. The chain employs TRBV5-1 and TRBJ2-7; 9 nucleotides line up with TRBD1. Germline CDR1 is SGHRS and CDR2 is YFSETQ. After removal of 0 bases from V and 0 bases from J, the junction contained 4 bases not matched to a gene. This CDR3 is built from 16 residues. CDR3 nucleotides: TGCGCCAGCAGCTTGGAAGCGGGACAGGGCTCCTACGAGCAGTACTTC. This translates into CASSLEAGQGSYEQYF.

This chain connects TRBV7-6 to TRBJ1-5; D is unclear. V was cut by 5 bases and J by 9 bases, with 14 bases left in between. The CDR3 is made up of 13 amino acids. Germline loops: CDR1 SGHVS, CDR2 FNYEAQ. CDR3 coding DNA: TGTGCCAGCAGCCCCCAGGCCGGGCCGCCCCAGCATTTT. Translation: CASSPQAGPPQHF.

The chain joins TRBV6-2 or TRBV6-3 to TRBJ1-1; D might be TRBD1 (6 bases). Germline-derived CDR1 and CDR2 are MNHEY and SVGEGT. The V end was cut by 5 bases, the J end by 4 bases, with 11 bases between. CDR3 length: 13 amino acids. The CDR3 reads CASSQGGGTEAFF. The CDR3 nucleotides read TGTGCCAGCAGTCAAGGGGGAGGCACTGAAGCTTTCTTT.

The chain joins TRBV7-2 to TRBJ1-5; the D is unclear. This CDR3 has 17 residues. Trimming took 0 bases from V and 0 from J, leaving 12 bases between them. Germline V gene lookup returns CDR1 SGHTA and CDR2 FQGNSA. DNA for the CDR3: TGTGCCAGCAGCTTAGCGCTCTCAGCATATAGCAATCAGCCCCAGCATTTT. Residues: CASSLALSAYSNQPQHF.

This clonotype was counted only a few times. V and J are TRBV9 and TRBJ2-1; TRBD2 matches at 13 bases. Germline values: CDR1 SGDLS, CDR2 YYNGEE. The CDR3 contains 17 residues. Trimming at V came to 2 bases and at J to 4 bases, leaving 6 bases not matched to a gene. CDR3 region: CASSVDTSGGAYNEQFF. The CDR3 region has the DNA TGTGCCAGCAGCGTTGATACTAGCGGGGGGGCGTACAATGAGCAGTTCTTC.

This clonotype was seen a few times. This rearrangement joins TRBV14 to TRBJ1-2; no firm D call. With 0 bases removed from V and 4 bases from J, the gap between germline ends came to 9 bases. The CDR3 is made up of 14 amino acids. In germline, CDR1 is SGHDN, CDR2 FVKESK. CDR3 sequence: CASSQEPVIYGYTF. The CDR3 DNA is TGTGCCAGCAGCCAAGAACCAGTCATCTATGGCTACACCTTC.

This clonotype was found many times. This chain joins TRBV7-9 and TRBJ2-5; 7 bases are shared with TRBD1. Trimming at V came to 4 bases and at J to 5 bases, leaving 13 bases not matched to a gene. The CDR3 runs 16 residues. Germline CDR1 and CDR2: SEHNR and FQNEAQ (reference sequence). CDR3 bases: TGTGCCAGCAGCTGGGAGACAGGGACACCGCGGGAGACCCAGTACTTC. It codes for CASSWETGTPRETQYF.

This clonotype was picked up many times. The chain links TRBV12-3 or TRBV12-4 to TRBJ1-1; D is ambiguous. Trimming took 3 bases from V and 0 from J, leaving 2 bases between them. This CDR3 has 12 residues. CDR3 coding DNA: TGTGCCAGCAGTTTCATGAACACTGAAGCTTTCTTT. Translated: CASSFMNTEAFF.

This clonotype was detected a few times. The DNA for the CDR3 is TGTGCCTCACAGTCAATGAACACTGAAGCTTTCTTT. Its protein product is CASQSMNTEAFF. The chain joins TRBV30 to TRBJ1-1, with D unresolved. Germline V gene lookup returns CDR1 GTSNPN and CDR2 SVGIG (reference sequence). The CDR3 is 12 residues long. V lost 7 bases and J lost 0, with 9 bases in between. The variable domain in full, with the rest retrieved from reference TRBV30 and TRBJ1-1, is SQTIHQWPATLVQPVGSPLSLECTVEGTSNPNLYWYRQAAGRGLQLLFYSVGIGQISSEVPQNLSASRPQDRQFILSSKKLLLSDSGFYLCASQSMNTEAFFGQGTRLTVV.

This chain joins TRBV7-4 and TRBJ1-1; D is uncertain. Trimming pared 0 bases from V and 0 bases from J, leaving 8 bases between. The CDR3 loop spans 15 amino acids. From germline, CDR1 is SGHVT and CDR2 SQSDAQ. The CDR3 region has the DNA TGTGCCAGCAGCTTAGCGCTGAATCTGAACACTGAAGCTTTCTTT. It encodes CASSLALNLNTEAFF.

This clonotype was counted a few times. Lacking the conserved final phenylalanine or tryptophan, this CDR3 likely reflects a read error. No DNA is shown, since the ends of the CDR3 on it are uncertain; the CDR3 is the one TCRdb lists. This rearrangement joins TRBV6-1 to TRBJ1-2; the listed D gene, TRBD1, was not tested against the DNA. Per germline, CDR1 MNHNS and CDR2 SASEGT. The CDR3 totals 8 residues, both ends included. The CDR3 here is CAGRGDGV.

This clonotype has more than one count but fewer than ten. V usage is TRBV28 and J usage is TRBJ1-1; TRBD1 matches at 9 bases. Germline V lookup: CDR1 MDHEN, CDR2 SYDVKM. CDR3 size: 13 residues. V gave up 7 bases and J gave up 11 bases; unmatched junction bases: 11. The CDR3 spells CASKPGQGLGAFF. CDR3 bases: TGTGCCAGCAAACCGGGACAGGGCTTGGGTGCTTTCTTT.

This clonotype was picked up many times. V is TRBV6-6 and J is TRBJ2-1; 8 bases are a match to TRBD2. CDR1 and CDR2 from the germline V gene are MNHNY and SVGAGI (reference sequence). The CDR3 runs to 15 residues. V gave up 1 base and J gave up 6 bases; unmatched junction bases: 5. The CDR3 region has the DNA TGTGCCAGCAGTTACTTGTCGGGGGGGCTCAATGAGCAGTTCTTC. Translated: CASSYLSGGLNEQFF.

This clonotype was detected a few times. The genes are TRBV10-2 and TRBJ1-1; D remains unclear. This CDR3 has 11 amino acids. Germline CDR1 is WSHSY and CDR2 is SAAADI. Deletions cut 0 bases from V and 10 bases from J, with 6 bases between. CDR3 amino acids: CASSESKLAFF. The CDR3 bases are TGCGCCAGCAGTGAGTCTAAACTAGCTTTCTTT.